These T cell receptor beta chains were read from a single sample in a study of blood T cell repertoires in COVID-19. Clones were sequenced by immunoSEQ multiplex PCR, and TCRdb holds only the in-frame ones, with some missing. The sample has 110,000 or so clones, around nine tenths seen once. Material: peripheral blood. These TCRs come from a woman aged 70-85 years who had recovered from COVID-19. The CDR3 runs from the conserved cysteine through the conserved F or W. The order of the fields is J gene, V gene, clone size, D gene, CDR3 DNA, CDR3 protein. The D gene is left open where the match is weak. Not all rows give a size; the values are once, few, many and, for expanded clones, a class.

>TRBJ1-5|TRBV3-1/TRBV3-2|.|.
TGTGCCAGCAGCCAAGTAGTTAGCAATCAGCCCCAGCATTTT
CASSQVVSNQPQHF
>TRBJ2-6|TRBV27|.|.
TGTGCCAGCAGTCCCGGAGGGGGCCCGATCTCTGGGGCCAACGTCCTGACTTTC
CASSPGGGPISGANVLTF
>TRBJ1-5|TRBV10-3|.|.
TGTGCCATCAGCCCGGGACACAACAATCAGCCCCAGCATTTT
CAISPGHNNQPQHF
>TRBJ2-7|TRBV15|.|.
TGTGCCACCAGCTGGGGGGGGCACTACGAGCAGTACTTC
CATSWGGHYEQYF
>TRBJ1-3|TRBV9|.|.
TGTGCCAGCAGCGTACGGGGAGACGACAACTCTGGAAACACCATATATTTT
CASSVRGDDNSGNTIYF
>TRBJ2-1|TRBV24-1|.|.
TGTGCCACCAGTGATTCACGACTCGAAGCCAGCTCCTACAATGAGCAGTTCTTC
CATSDSRLEASSYNEQFF
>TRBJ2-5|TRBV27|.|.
TGTGCCAGCAGTCCTCCGGGTTACCAAGAGACCCAGTACTTC
CASSPPGYQETQYF
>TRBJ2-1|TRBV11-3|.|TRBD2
TGTGCCAGCAGCTTAGATCATGCCGCAGCGGGAGGGAAGGATGAGCAGTTCTTC
CASSLDHAAAGGKDEQFF
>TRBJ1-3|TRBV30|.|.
TGTGCCTGGAGTGTACTGGGAGGGGACCCCGGAAACACCATATATTTT
CAWSVLGGDPGNTIYF
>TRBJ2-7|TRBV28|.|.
TGTGCCAGCAGTTTATTGGAGGAGATGGAGCAGTACTTC
CASSLLEEMEQYF
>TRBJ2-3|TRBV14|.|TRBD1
TGTGCCAGCAGCCGAGACAGGGTTTGGGATACGCAGTATTTT
CASSRDRVWDTQYF
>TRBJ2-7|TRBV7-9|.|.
TGTGCCAGCAGCTTGGGGGCCTCCTACGAGCAGTACTTC
CASSLGASYEQYF
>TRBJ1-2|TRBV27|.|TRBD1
TGTGCCAGCAGTCCCCTGGGACAGGGCTGGACGGGCTACACCTTC
CASSPLGQGWTGYTF
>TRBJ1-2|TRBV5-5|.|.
TGTGCCAGCAGCGTCAGTCCTAACTATGGCTACACCTTC
CASSVSPNYGYTF
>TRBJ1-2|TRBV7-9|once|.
TGTGCCAGCAGCTTATCCCGGACAGTGATGGCCTATGGCTACACCTTC
CASSLSRTVMAYGYTF
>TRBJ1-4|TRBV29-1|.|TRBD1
TGCAGCGTTGTGTGGCGGGGACAGGGAAGGGCAACTAATGAAAAACTGTTTTTT
CSVVWRGQGRATNEKLFF
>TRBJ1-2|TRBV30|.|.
TGTGCCTGGAGTGTTACGGGGGGCTATGGCTACACCTTC
CAWSVTGGYGYTF
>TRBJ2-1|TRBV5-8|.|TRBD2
TGTGCCAGCAGTCGTACTAGCGGGGCCTACAATGAGCAGTTCTTC
CASSRTSGAYNEQFF
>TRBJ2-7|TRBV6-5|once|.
TGTGCCAGCAGTACCTCGAGGGGGGGAAGGAACGAGCAGTACTTC
CASSTSRGGRNEQYF
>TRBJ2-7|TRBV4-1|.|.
TGCGCCAGCAGCCCACGGAGCGGTCCCTACGAGCAGTACTTC
CASSPRSGPYEQYF
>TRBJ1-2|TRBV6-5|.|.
TGTGCCAGCAGTCCCCGGGGGGTTGGTGGCTACACCTTC
CASSPRGVGGYTF
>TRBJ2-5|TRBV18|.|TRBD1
TGTGCCAGCTCACCAGGGACAGGGGGCCAAGAGACCCAGTACTTC
CASSPGTGGQETQYF
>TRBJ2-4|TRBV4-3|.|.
TGCGCCAGCAGCCCCGTCGGGTCCTTAGCCAAAAACATTCAGTACTTC
CASSPVGSLAKNIQYF
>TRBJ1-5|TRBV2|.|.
TGTGCCAGCAGTGTACCCAGTCAGCCCCAGCATTTT
CASSVPSQPQHF
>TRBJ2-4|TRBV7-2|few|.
TGTGCCAGCAGCCCCTACAGGGAAAACATTCAGTACTTC
CASSPYRENIQYF
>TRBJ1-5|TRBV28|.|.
TGTGCCAGCAGTTTCCGGGGGGGCAGGCAGCCCCAGCATTTT
CASSFRGGRQPQHF
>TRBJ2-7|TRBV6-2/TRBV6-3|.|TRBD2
TGTGCCAGCAGTTACTCGAAAAGCGGGGTTTACGAGCAGTACTTC
CASSYSKSGVYEQYF
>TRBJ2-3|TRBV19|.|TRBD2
TGTGCCAGTAGTACCAGTCAGCGGGGCAGCACAGATACGCAGTATTTT
CASSTSQRGSTDTQYF
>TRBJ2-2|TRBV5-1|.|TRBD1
TGCGCCAGCAGCCCTCGGGACAGCGGCACCGGGGAGCTGTTTTTT
CASSPRDSGTGELFF
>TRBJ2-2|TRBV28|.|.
TGTGCCGGGTATGGGACTAACACCGGGGAGCTGTTTTTT
CAGYGTNTGELFF
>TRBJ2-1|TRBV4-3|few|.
TGCGCCAGCAGCCGTCATGAAACCGGGAATGAGCAGTTCTTC
CASSRHETGNEQFF
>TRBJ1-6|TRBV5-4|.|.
TGTGCCAGCAGCTTGGCAGGCGAAAATTCACCCCTCCACTTT
CASSLAGENSPLHF
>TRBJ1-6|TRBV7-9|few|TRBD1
TGTGCCAGCAGCTACCCGGGACAGCTCTATAATTCACCCCTCCACTTT
CASSYPGQLYNSPLHF
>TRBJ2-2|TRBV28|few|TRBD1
TGTGCCAGCACCTCCGACAGGGGGAACACCGGGGAGCTGTTTTTT
CASTSDRGNTGELFF
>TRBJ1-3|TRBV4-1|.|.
TGCGCCAGCAGCCAAGTGTCTGGAGATAGAAACACCATATATTTT
CASSQVSGDRNTIYF
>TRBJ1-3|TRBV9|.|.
TGTGCCAGCAGCGAACAGTTCTCTGGAAACACCATATATTTT
CASSEQFSGNTIYF
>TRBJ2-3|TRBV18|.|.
TGTGCCAGCTCACCAGGAGCAGATACGCAGTATTTT
CASSPGADTQYF
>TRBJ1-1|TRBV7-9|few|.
TGTGCCAGCAGCTCTAATACCAACATGAGAGGTGAAGCTTTCTTT
CASSSNTNMRGEAFF
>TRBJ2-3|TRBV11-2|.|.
TGTGCCAGCCTATGGCGGTCCTCCACAGATACGCAGTATTTT
CASLWRSSTDTQYF
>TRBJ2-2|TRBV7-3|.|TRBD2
TGTGCCAGCAGCCCCGGGACTAGCCCGAACACCGGGGAGCTGTTTTTT
CASSPGTSPNTGELFF
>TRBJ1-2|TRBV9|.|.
TGTGCCAGCAGCCCACTGGGGGGGAAGGGTTCCGGCTACACCTTC
CASSPLGGKGSGYTF
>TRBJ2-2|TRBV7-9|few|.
TGTGCCAGCAGCTGGTTTGGCAGGGCGCACACCGGGGAGCTGTTTTTT
CASSWFGRAHTGELFF
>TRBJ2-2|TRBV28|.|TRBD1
TGTGCCAGCAGTCCCCCGGGGGACAGGGAGGACACCGGGGAGCTGTTTTTT
CASSPPGDREDTGELFF
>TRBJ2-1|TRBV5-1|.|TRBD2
TGCGCCAGCAGCTTGGGGATAGCGGGAGGGTACAATGAGCAGTTCTTC
CASSLGIAGGYNEQFF
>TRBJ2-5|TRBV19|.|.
TGTGCCAGTAGTATAGGGCAGGGTGGAGAGACCCAGTACTTC
CASSIGQGGETQYF
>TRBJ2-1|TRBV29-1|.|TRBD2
TGCAGCGCCGTAGCGGGAGTCACCTACAATGAGCAGTTCTTC
CSAVAGVTYNEQFF
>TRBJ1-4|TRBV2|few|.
TGTGCCAGCACCCGAAATCTAGCGGGTGAAAAACTGTTTTTT
CASTRNLAGEKLFF
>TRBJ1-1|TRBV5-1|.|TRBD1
TGCGCCAGCAGCCCGGGACAGGGGGCTGGGAAGAATTCTTTCTTT
CASSPGQGAGKNSFF
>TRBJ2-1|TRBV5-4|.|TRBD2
TGTGCCAGCAGCGGGGGACTAGCGGGAGTTTACAATGAGCAGTTCTTC
CASSGGLAGVYNEQFF
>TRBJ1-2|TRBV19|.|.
TGTGCCAGTAACCCAGGCGATGGCTACACCTTC
CASNPGDGYTF
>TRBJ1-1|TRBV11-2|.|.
TGTGCCAGCAGCCCAGGACAGAGTTATGAAGCTTTCTTT
CASSPGQSYEAFF